Presented here are 16 T cell receptor beta chains from one specimen sequenced in a study of T cell changes during pregnancy in multiple sclerosis. The data were produced by immunoSEQ multiplex PCR, yet TCRdb's version contains in-frame clones alone and is incomplete. The sample comprises more than 35,000 clones, 90% of which are singletons, and less than 0.4% rests with the top ten. The material was CD4+ T cells from peripheral blood mononuclear cells, obtained in the second trimester of pregnancy. The source is a female donor with multiple sclerosis, enrolled in a pregnancy study.

DNA for the CDR3: TGTGCCATCAGTGATCGGGGAGGTGAAGCTTTCTTT. Encoded protein: CAISDRGGEAFF. The V call is TRBV10-3, the J call TRBJ1-1, with D hard to call. Trimming took 3 bases from V and 7 from J, leaving 9 bases between them. The CDR3 covers 12 residues. The V gene's germline CDR1 is ENHRY and CDR2 SYGVKD.

The J gene is TRBJ2-7, the V gene TRBV15; perhaps TRBD1 as D (5 bases). V was pared by 0 bases and J by 7 bases, with 13 bases between. This CDR3 region has 14 residues. Germline loops: CDR1 LNHNV, CDR2 YYDKDF (reference sequence). The chain's CDR3 is CATSRDGRVGEQYF. DNA of the CDR3: TGTGCCACCAGCAGAGATGGCAGGGTAGGGGAGCAGTACTTC.

This chain uses TRBV10-2 with TRBJ2-7, with 8 bases aligning to TRBD2. J gave up 0 bases and V 5 bases, and 3 bases lay outside the gene matches. CDR1 and CDR2 (germline): WSHSY, SAAADI. CDR3 size: 14 residues. In DNA form, the CDR3 reads TGCGCCAGCAGTTCAACTAGCGGCTCCTACGAGCAGTACTTC. Amino acids: CASSSTSGSYEQYF.

The V call is TRBV10-3, the J call TRBJ2-5; TRBD1 matches 12 bases. With 5 bases clipped from V and 5 bases from J, the junction kept 9 bases outside the gene matches. The CDR3 spans 16 residues. CDR1 ENHRY and CDR2 SYGVKD come from the germline V gene. CDR3 nucleotide sequence: TGTGCCATCAGTCGACGGGACAGGGGGCAGGGGGAGACCCAGTACTTC. This codes for CAISRRDRGQGETQYF.

V usage is TRBV7-2 and J usage is TRBJ2-3, with D possibly matching TRBD2 (6 bases). The CDR3 contains 14 residues. CDR1 is SGHTA and CDR2 is FQGNSA in the germline V gene. Trimming left V 7 bases short and J 5 bases short, with 16 bases between. The CDR3 nucleotides read TGTGCCAGCACCCGACTAGGGGCCTTAGATACGCAGTATTTT. It translates to CASTRLGALDTQYF.

The CDR3 coding sequence is TGCGCCAGCAGCTTGGGGGTCTTCCAGGGAAATTCACCCCTCCACTTT. It specifies CASSLGVFQGNSPLHF. V and J are TRBV5-1 and TRBJ1-6, with D perhaps TRBD1 (5 bases). Germline V gene data show CDR1 as SGHRS and CDR2 as YFSETQ. The CDR3 covers 16 residues. Trimming cost V 0 bases and J 7 bases, with 14 bases left between them. Filled out from reference TRBV5-1 and TRBJ1-6, the complete variable domain reads KAGVTQTPRYLIKTRGQQVTLSCSPISGHRSVSWYQQTPGQGLQFLFEYFSETQRNKGNFPGRFSGRQFSNSRSEMNVSTLELGDSALYLCASSLGVFQGNSPLHFGNGTRLTVT.

The chain employs TRBV19 and TRBJ1-1; 8 bases are a match to TRBD1. The CDR3 loop spans 14 amino acids. The V segment lost 4 bases and the J segment 3 bases; nucleotides outside the gene matches: 4. Germline assignment: CDR1 LNHDA and CDR2 SQIVND (reference sequence). The CDR3 sequence is CASSRTGWDTEAFF. For the CDR3, the DNA is TGTGCCAGTAGTAGGACAGGGTGGGACACTGAAGCTTTCTTT.

V is TRBV30 and J is TRBJ1-6; TRBD1 matches at 9 bases. The CDR3 loop spans 15 amino acids. V shed 5 bases, J shed 8 bases, and the junction held 10 bases outside the gene matches. The germline V gene encodes CDR1 GTSNPN and CDR2 SVGIG (reference sequence). The CDR3 sequence is CAWGTGGWSDSPLHF. The DNA for the CDR3 is TGTGCCTGGGGAACAGGGGGCTGGTCCGATTCACCCCTCCACTTT.

This chain uses TRBV9 with TRBJ2-3; 14 bases fit TRBD2. Germline values: CDR1 SGDLS, CDR2 YYNGEE. Unmatched junction bases numbered 7, after V lost 4 bases and J lost 6 bases. CDR3 length equals 16 residues. The CDR3 sequence is CASSLGLAGVKDTQYF. CDR3 sequence (DNA): TGTGCCAGCAGCTTGGGACTAGCGGGAGTTAAGGATACGCAGTATTTT.

The CDR3 is CASSLLGLSGNTIYF. The CDR3 region has the DNA TGTGCCAGCAGTTTACTAGGCCTCTCTGGAAACACCATATATTTT. The chain has TRBV27 and TRBJ1-3; the D is unclear. Germline V gene lookup returns CDR1 MNHEY and CDR2 SMNVEV (reference sequence). The V and J ends lost 2 bases and 0 bases respectively, with 8 bases between them. CDR3 size: 15 residues.

This chain uses TRBV7-7 with TRBJ2-1, with TRBD2 matching 13 bases. This CDR3 region has 18 residues. V lost 6 bases to trimming and J lost 2 bases; unmatched junction nucleotides: 10. Germline assignment: CDR1 SSHAT and CDR2 FNYEAQ (reference sequence). DNA of the CDR3: TGTGCCAGCAGTCCGGGACTAGCGGGACGCACGGCCTACAATGAGCAGTTCTTC. Encoded protein: CASSPGLAGRTAYNEQFF.

V is TRBV2 and J is TRBJ1-3, with 7 bases lining up with TRBD1. Unmatched junction bases numbered 5, after V lost 4 bases and J lost 2 bases. Germline V gives CDR1 SNHLY, CDR2 FYNNEI. The CDR3 sequence is 15 residues long. The CDR3 is CASSGSTGTGNTIYF. In DNA, the CDR3 is TGTGCCAGCAGTGGATCGACAGGGACTGGAAACACCATATATTTT.

The chain has TRBV5-1 and TRBJ1-5; D possibly corresponds to TRBD1 (5 bases). Germline V gene sequence: CDR1 SGHRS, CDR2 YFSETQ. The CDR3 loop spans 16 amino acids. V shed 0 bases and J shed 0 bases, with 10 bases lying between them. The CDR3 protein is CASSLEGAHSNQPQHF. CDR3 DNA sequence: TGCGCCAGCAGCTTGGAAGGGGCCCATAGCAATCAGCCCCAGCATTTT.

This chain uses TRBV5-1 with TRBJ2-3; tentatively, D is TRBD2 (5 bases). CDR1 and CDR2 from the germline V gene are SGHRS and YFSETQ. V was trimmed by 3 bases and J by 1 base, leaving 6 bases between them. The CDR3 has 13 residues. The CDR3 here is CASSSGGTDTQYF. The DNA of the CDR3 is TGCGCCAGCAGCTCCGGGGGCACAGATACGCAGTATTTT.

CDR3 loop: CASSPAAGWGETQYF. CDR3 in DNA: TGCGCCAGCAGCCCGGCAGCGGGCTGGGGAGAGACCCAGTACTTC. This chain connects TRBV5-1 to TRBJ2-5; D is possibly TRBD2 (6 bases). Germline CDR1 and CDR2: SGHRS and YFSETQ. The V and J ends lost 4 bases and 4 bases respectively, with 17 bases between them. This CDR3 is built from 15 residues.

The J gene is TRBJ1-1, the V gene TRBV20-1; a possible D gene is TRBD1 (5 bases). This CDR3 has 11 residues. Germline V gene lookup returns CDR1 DFQATT and CDR2 SNEGSKA (reference sequence). Trimming cost V 1 base and J 8 bases, with 8 bases left between them. This CDR3 reads CSARGGTEAFF. The CDR3 nucleotides read TGCAGTGCTAGAGGGGGCACAGAAGCTTTCTTT.